These T cell receptor beta chains were read from a single sample in a study of T cell responses to AZD1222 COVID-19 vaccine. Generated by immunoSEQ multiplex PCR, the TCRdb table keeps only in-frame clones and is missing some. Of approximately 79,000 clones listed, about 86% are singletons. Sequencing used peripheral blood, obtained on day 0 of AZD1222 vaccination. These receptors were collected from an adult in good health. CDR3s include the opening cysteine and the closing phenylalanine or tryptophan. D genes are given only for firm matches. For some rows the clone size is stated as once, few or many, or as a class when expanded; others skip it.

TRBJ1-2	TRBD1	TRBV10-2	NA	TGCGCCAGCAGTGAGCCCCCCTCGGGACAGGGGAGAGGGGGCTACACCTTC	CASSEPPSGQGRGGYTF
TRBJ2-1	TRBD1	TRBV28	NA	TGTGCCAGCATAACAGGGGGCAGTAACAATGAGCAGTTCTTC	CASITGGSNNEQFF
TRBJ1-6	NA	TRBV2	NA	TGTGCCAGCAGTGAGGGCCCGGGCCATTCACCCCTCCACTTT	CASSEGPGHSPLHF
TRBJ2-7	TRBD2	TRBV5-4	NA	TGTGCCAGCAGCTTGGCAGAGCGGGGCTCCTACGAGCAGTACTTC	CASSLAERGSYEQYF
TRBJ1-4	NA	TRBV27	NA	TGTGCCAGCAGTTTAGGGACTGATCCAACTAATGAAAAACTGTTTTTT	CASSLGTDPTNEKLFF
TRBJ2-7	NA	TRBV5-5	NA	TGTGCCAGCAGCTGGGGGGCGGGATCCCTCTACGAGCAGTACTTC	CASSWGAGSLYEQYF
TRBJ2-2	NA	TRBV7-3	NA	TGTGCCAGCAGCGCAGACACCGGGGAGCTGTTTTTT	CASSADTGELFF
TRBJ2-7	NA	TRBV10-2	NA	TGCGCCAGCAGGGGAAACGAGCAGTACTTC	CASRGNEQYF
TRBJ2-2	TRBD2	TRBV4-2	few	TGTGCCAGCAGCCTCTTAGCGGGAGGATCCACCGGGGAGCTGTTTTTT	CASSLLAGGSTGELFF
TRBJ1-5	NA	TRBV12-3/TRBV12-4	NA	TGTGCCAGCAGGAGTAGACAGAGGCCCCAGCATTTT	CASRSRQRPQHF
TRBJ1-1	NA	TRBV7-2	NA	TGTGCCAGCAGCTCGGACCGGCCAGTCTCGGTGAACACTGAAGCTTTCTTT	CASSSDRPVSVNTEAFF
TRBJ1-1	NA	TRBV7-9	NA	TGTGCCAGCAGCCCTCCTACCTCTGCGACTGAAGCTTTCTTT	CASSPPTSATEAFF
TRBJ1-1	NA	TRBV7-3	NA	TGTGCCAGCAGCTTAAATGCACATAACACTGAAGCTTTCTTT	CASSLNAHNTEAFF
TRBJ2-7	NA	TRBV28	NA	TGTGCCAGCAGTTCCCACATCGGCTACGAGCAGTACTTC	CASSSHIGYEQYF
TRBJ2-1	TRBD2	TRBV6-4	few	TGTGCCAGCAGACCAACCGGGACTATCGTTTTCAATGAGCAGTTCTTC	CASRPTGTIVFNEQFF
TRBJ2-2	TRBD1	TRBV29-1	NA	TGCAGCGCCGGACAGGGGGACAACACCGGGGAGCTGTTTTTT	CSAGQGDNTGELFF
TRBJ2-7	TRBD2	TRBV7-9	NA	TGTGCCAGCAGCCCGCGACTAGCGGGAGTACTCGAGCAGTACTTC	CASSPRLAGVLEQYF
TRBJ2-7	NA	TRBV30	NA	TGTGCCTGGGCACTCTCCCGGTACGAGCAGTACTTC	CAWALSRYEQYF
TRBJ1-5	NA	TRBV19	NA	TGTGCCAGTAGTATAGTAACAGGGAGCAATCAGCCCCAGCATTTT	CASSIVTGSNQPQHF
TRBJ2-1	TRBD2	TRBV2	once	TGTGCCAGCAGTGGGGGAGGGGATGAGCAGTTCTTC	CASSGGGDEQFF
TRBJ2-3	NA	TRBV19	NA	TGTGCCAGTAGTATGTTGGGGGCCCCGGGTGCAGATACGCAGTATTTT	CASSMLGAPGADTQYF
TRBJ2-7	NA	TRBV4-3	NA	TGCGCCAGCAGCCAAGAGCCCCGAAATCAGCAGTACTTC	CASSQEPRNQQYF
TRBJ2-2	NA	TRBV18	NA	TGTGCCAGCTCACCACCGTTCGTGGTGAACACCGGGGAGCTGTTTTTT	CASSPPFVVNTGELFF
TRBJ2-7	TRBD2	TRBV7-6	few	TGTGCCAGCAGCTCGTATCGGACTAGCGGGAGCTACGAGCAGTACTTC	CASSSYRTSGSYEQYF
TRBJ1-5	NA	TRBV5-4	NA	TGTGCCAGCAGCACGGCCGGGGATAGCAATCAGCCCCAGCATTTT	CASSTAGDSNQPQHF
TRBJ2-5	NA	TRBV7-2	once	TGTGCCAGCAGCTTAGCAGTGCGGGGTTCTGGGGAGACCCAGTACTTC	CASSLAVRGSGETQYF
TRBJ2-5	TRBD2	TRBV5-6	NA	TGTGCCAGCAGCTTGCAGGGCGGGGGAGAGACCCAGTACTTC	CASSLQGGGETQYF
TRBJ2-2	TRBD2	TRBV4-1	once	TGCGCCAGCAGCCAAGAATCCTGGCGGGAGACCGGGGAGCTGTTTTTT	CASSQESWRETGELFF
TRBJ1-5	TRBD1	TRBV7-8	once	TGTGCCAGCAGCACCGGGACAGGGGGCCGGCAGCCCCAGCATTTT	CASSTGTGGRQPQHF
TRBJ2-7	NA	TRBV7-9	NA	TGTGCCAGCAGCTCAACAAGGGTAGCGGAACAGAGGCTCTACGAGCAGTACTTC	CASSSTRVAEQRLYEQYF
TRBJ1-1	NA	TRBV27	few	TGTGCCAGCAGTTTACGGGACGGGAACACTGAAGCTTTCTTT	CASSLRDGNTEAFF
TRBJ1-5	TRBD1	TRBV19	NA	TGTGCCAGTATCGAGACGGACAGGGTGGATCAGCCCCAGCATTTT	CASIETDRVDQPQHF
TRBJ1-5	NA	TRBV6-5	NA	TGTGCCAGCGGTTGGGGTCAGCCCCAGCATTTT	CASGWGQPQHF
TRBJ1-2	TRBD1	TRBV28	NA	TGTGCCAGCAGTTTTGGGGGGCTCTGGGACAGGGCCCCCTCAGGCTATGGCTACACCTTC	CASSFGGLWDRAPSGYGYTF
TRBJ1-1	NA	TRBV6-5	NA	TGTGCCAGCAGGCCCTTCTATATCAGGAACACTGAAGCTTTCTTT	CASRPFYIRNTEAFF
TRBJ1-6	NA	TRBV19	NA	TGTGCCAGTAGCGACGGCATGAGAACACCCCTCCACTTT	CASSDGMRTPLHF
TRBJ2-7	NA	TRBV2	NA	TGTGCCAGCAGTCCGGGTCTCCCCTACGAGCAGTACTTC	CASSPGLPYEQYF
TRBJ2-1	NA	TRBV7-2	NA	TGTGCCAGCAGCTTAGACACCAGGGGATACAATGAGCAGTTCTTC	CASSLDTRGYNEQFF
TRBJ2-2	NA	TRBV4-3	NA	TGCGCCAGCAGCCGGGGATTGGGCGAGGACACCGGGGAGCTGTTTTTT	CASSRGLGEDTGELFF
TRBJ2-5	NA	TRBV5-1	once	TGCGCCAGCAGCTTGGCCAACCAAGAGACCCAGTACTTC	CASSLANQETQYF
TRBJ1-2	TRBD1	TRBV27	NA	TGTGCCAGCAGTTTTCGAGGACAGGGGAATGGCTACACCTTC	CASSFRGQGNGYTF
TRBJ1-6	TRBD1	TRBV5-1	NA	TGCGCCAGCAGCTTCTGGGGGGACAGGGATGATTCACCCCTCCACTTT	CASSFWGDRDDSPLHF
TRBJ2-3	TRBD2	TRBV7-3	NA	TGTGCCAGCAGCTTATCGGGACTAGATCAAGGAGATACGCAGTATTTT	CASSLSGLDQGDTQYF
TRBJ1-5	TRBD1	TRBV4-1	few	TGCGCCAGCAGCCAAGGGACAGGGGTTTTGACGCCCCAGCATTTT	CASSQGTGVLTPQHF
TRBJ2-7	NA	TRBV28	NA	TGTGCCAGCAGCCAGGGGGGCTTCTACGAGCAGTACTTC	CASSQGGFYEQYF
TRBJ1-6	NA	TRBV2	NA	TGTGCCAGCAGTGAGGACAGCTCCTATAATTCACCCCTCCACTTT	CASSEDSSYNSPLHF
TRBJ2-1	TRBD2	TRBV10-3	once	TGTGCCATCAGTGACCGTGGGCTAGCGGGCTCCTACAATGAGCAGTTCTTC	CAISDRGLAGSYNEQFF
TRBJ2-2	TRBD2	TRBV5-1	NA	TGCGCCAGCAGCTTGGCTAGCGGTACTCTCACCGGGGAGCTGTTTTTT	CASSLASGTLTGELFF
TRBJ2-1	NA	TRBV12-3/TRBV12-4	NA	TGTGCCAGCAGGGACCGGCTGGACAATGAGCAGTTCTTC	CASRDRLDNEQFF
TRBJ1-3	NA	TRBV30	NA	TGTGCCTGGAGTGTACTGTGGGGGCCTGGAAACACCATATATTTT	CAWSVLWGPGNTIYF